Presented here are 30 T cell receptor beta chains from one specimen sequenced in a study of cytomegalovirus exposure and HLA in healthy donors. The PCR employed 60 Vbeta primers together with 13 Jbeta primers. The table came from immunoSEQ multiplex PCR; TCRdb's copy has only in-frame clones and leaves some out. In the table there are over 150,000 clones, approximately 82% of which are singletons. The sequenced sample consisted of PBMCs. These receptors originate from a woman aged 25 to 39 in good health and CMV-seronegative.

This sequence joins TRBV25-1 and TRBJ2-2; D not resolved. V dropped 4 bases and J dropped 5 bases, with 8 bases sitting between them. This CDR3 is 13 amino acids long. CDR1 and CDR2 (germline): MGHDK, SYGVNS. The CDR3 here is CASSAQLTGELFF. DNA for the CDR3: TGTGCCAGCAGTGCCCAGTTAACCGGGGAGCTGTTTTTT.

This chain joins TRBV28 and TRBJ1-2; a possible D gene is TRBD1 (5 bases). V was cut by 8 bases and J by 5 bases, with 12 bases left in between. Germline loops: CDR1 MDHEN, CDR2 SYDVKM. The CDR3 has 12 residues. The DNA for the CDR3 is TGTGCCAGCGTCGTTCAGGGATATGGCTACACCTTC. Its protein product is CASVVQGYGYTF.

This clone was seen once. The genes are TRBV7-2 and TRBJ1-6, with a tentative D call TRBD1 (5 bases). V lost 0 bases and J lost 10, with 16 bases in between. The CDR3 is 16 amino acids. Germline lookup yields CDR1 SGHTA and CDR2 FQGNSA. CDR3 sequence (DNA): TGTGCCAGCAGCTTAGCGAGCTCGGGGGTCAGATCACCCCTCCACTTT. The encoded protein is CASSLASSGVRSPLHF. The whole variable domain, filled in from reference TRBV7-2 and TRBJ1-6, reads GAGVSQSPSNKVTEKGKDVELRCDPISGHTALYWYRQSLGQGLEFLIYFQGNSAPDKSGLPSDRFSAERTGGSVSTLTIQRTQQEDSAVYLCASSLASSGVRSPLHFGNGTRLTVT.

This chain links TRBV27 with TRBJ1-2; D is unclear. Trimming took off 2 bases at V and 0 bases at J, with 16 bases between the two ends. The CDR3 extends over 17 amino acids. Germline lookup yields CDR1 MNHEY and CDR2 SMNVEV (reference sequence). The CDR3 sequence: CASSLVGPTESNYGYTF. Here the CDR3 DNA reads TGTGCCAGCAGTTTAGTTGGTCCTACAGAGTCTAACTATGGCTACACCTTC.

The V gene is TRBV11-1, the J gene TRBJ1-4; 7 bases are a match to TRBD1. Germline V gene sequence: CDR1 SGHAT, CDR2 FQDESV (reference sequence). With 5 bases clipped from V and 0 bases from J, the junction kept 6 bases outside the gene matches. This CDR3 comprises 16 residues. The CDR3 region is CASSPGTDATNEKLFF. The CDR3 nucleotides are TGTGCCAGCAGCCCCGGGACAGACGCAACTAATGAAAAACTGTTTTTT.

The chain has TRBV4-3 and TRBJ2-5, with 7 bases identical to TRBD2. Judging by the DNA end, TRBJ2-7 fits better; the J call may be wrong. This CDR3 region has 15 residues. Germline V CDR1 and CDR2: LGHNA, YSLEER. The CDR3 sequence is CASSQSGVGTNEQYF. The CDR3 coding sequence is TGCGCCAGCAGCCAAAGTGGGGTGGGGACTAACGAGCAGTACTTC.

This chain links TRBV7-2 with TRBJ1-2, with D perhaps matching TRBD1 (5 bases). Germline V gene sequence: CDR1 SGHTA, CDR2 FQGNSA. This CDR3 region has 17 residues. The V end lost 0 bases, the J end lost 4 bases, and 18 bases lay between the germline ends. The CDR3 is CASSLAADRSGGYGYTF. DNA of the CDR3: TGTGCCAGCAGCTTAGCCGCGGACCGGAGCGGGGGCTATGGCTACACCTTC.

The chain is built from TRBV7-8 and TRBJ1-1; D possibly corresponds to TRBD1 (6 bases). Trimming took off 4 bases at V and 5 bases at J, with 11 bases between the two ends. Germline CDR1 is SGHVS and CDR2 is FQNEAQ. This CDR3 region has 13 residues. The CDR3 sequence is CASSSPGQTEAFF. In DNA form, the CDR3 reads TGTGCCAGCAGCTCCCCCGGACAGACTGAAGCTTTCTTT.

The V gene is TRBV18, the J gene TRBJ2-7, with 10 nucleotides matching TRBD2. Per germline, CDR1 KGHSH and CDR2 LQKENI. The V segment lost 4 bases and the J segment 7 bases; nucleotides outside the gene matches: 7. The CDR3 has 14 amino acids. The CDR3: CASSLLAGEVEQYF. The CDR3 DNA reads as TGTGCCAGCTCACTTCTAGCGGGAGAGGTTGAGCAGTACTTC. The entire variable domain, with the rest obtained from reference TRBV18 and TRBJ2-7, is as follows: NAGVMQNPRHLVRRRGQEARLRCSPMKGHSHVYWYRQLPEEGLKFMVYLQKENIIDESGMPKERFSAEFPKEGPSILRIQQVVRGDSAAYFCASSLLAGEVEQYFGPGTRLTVT.

The V call is TRBV7-2, the J call TRBJ1-6; no clear D. CDR3 size: 15 residues. Germline V CDR1 and CDR2: SGHTA, FQGNSA. V was pared by 0 bases and J by 13 bases, with 16 bases between. For the CDR3, the DNA is TGTGCCAGCAGCTTAGCGTTCGAGGGTTATTATCCCCTCCACTTT. Its translation is CASSLAFEGYYPLHF.

There are a few counts of this clone. This chain links TRBV10-2 with TRBJ2-5; maybe TRBD2 (6 bases). Germline V gene sequence: CDR1 WSHSY, CDR2 SAAADI. Trimming took off 7 bases at V and 4 bases at J, with 16 bases between the two ends. There are 14 residues in the CDR3. CDR3 sequence (DNA): TGCGCCAGCATTGAAGCGGGTTCCGTAGAGACCCAGTACTTC. Amino acids: CASIEAGSVETQYF.

J is TRBJ2-7 and V is TRBV7-2, with 13 bases lining up with TRBD2. Looked up from germline, CDR1 is SGHTA and CDR2 is FQGNSA. After removal of 0 bases from V and 5 bases from J, the junction contained 4 bases not matched to a gene. This CDR3 contains 16 residues. The CDR3 DNA reads as TGTGCCAGCAGCTTAGCACTAGCGGGGGGGCCCGACGAGCAGTACTTC. This encodes CASSLALAGGPDEQYF.

The chain has TRBV7-2 and TRBJ2-3, with 7 bases aligning to TRBD2. The V gene's germline CDR1 is SGHTA and CDR2 FQGNSA. This CDR3 contains 13 residues. Germline trimming cut 3 bases from V and 5 bases from J; bases unmatched to any gene: 2. CDR3 DNA: TGTGCCAGCAGCTTGGGGGGGTTAGATACGCAGTATTTT. It specifies CASSLGGLDTQYF.

The V call is TRBV2, the J call TRBJ2-3; 9 bases agree with TRBD2. The CDR3 has 16 residues. Germline V gives CDR1 SNHLY, CDR2 FYNNEI. Trimming cost V 6 bases and J 2 bases; bases outside gene matches: 9. DNA of the CDR3: TGTGCCAGCAGGAAAGGCGCTAGCGGGAACACAGATACGCAGTATTTT. Its translation: CASRKGASGNTDTQYF.

This chain connects TRBV9 to TRBJ1-2, with D possibly TRBD1 on 6 matching bases. Germline lookup yields CDR1 SGDLS and CDR2 YYNGEE. Trimming removed 3 bases at V and 4 bases at J, with 16 bases between. The CDR3 sequence is 15 residues long. CDR3 sequence reads: CASSGLNRAPYGYTF. CDR3 DNA: TGTGCCAGCAGCGGACTAAACAGGGCCCCCTATGGCTACACCTTC. Full variable domain (missing parts from reference TRBV9 and TRBJ1-2): DSGVTQTPKHLITATGQRVTLRCSPRSGDLSVYWYQQSLDQGLQFLIQYYNGEERAKGNILERFSAQQFPDLHSELNLSSLELGDSALYFCASSGLNRAPYGYTFGSGTRLTVV.

This sequence joins TRBV7-2 and TRBJ1-1, with TRBD1 matching over 8 bases. The CDR3 spans 19 residues. Germline assignment: CDR1 SGHTA and CDR2 FQGNSA. Trimming removed 1 base from V and 4 bases from J; junction bases left unmatched: 17. DNA for the CDR3: TGTGCCAGCAGCTTAGTAGGGGGGCCAACGGCAGGGGGCTCCACTGAAGCTTTCTTT. Translated, it gives CASSLVGGPTAGGSTEAFF.

This clone was counted once. The V call is TRBV4-3, the J call TRBJ1-5; D not certain. V was pared by 0 bases and J by 5 bases, with 8 bases between. In germline, CDR1 is LGHNA, CDR2 YSLEER. The CDR3 runs 14 residues. The CDR3 region is CASSQDITDQPQHF. In DNA form, the CDR3 reads TGCGCCAGCAGCCAAGATATTACGGATCAGCCCCAGCATTTT.

CDR3 DNA sequence: TGTGCCAGCAGCCTCAGATCAGGGGGCAATAATTCACCCCTCCACTTT. Amino acid sequence: CASSLRSGGNNSPLHF. This chain connects TRBV7-2 to TRBJ1-6, with 8 positions matching TRBD1. This CDR3 contains 16 residues. With V trimmed by 5 bases and J by 5 bases, 8 bases remained unmatched. The germline CDR1 and CDR2 sequences are SGHTA and FQGNSA.

The chain employs TRBV9 and TRBJ2-5, with 7 bases fitting TRBD2. V lost 0 bases and J lost 11; bases outside the gene matches: 10. This CDR3 is built from 14 residues. CDR1 is SGDLS and CDR2 is YYNGEE in the germline V gene. For the CDR3, the DNA is TGTGCCAGCAGCGTAGATCTCTGGGGGGGGGAGCAGTACTTC. It specifies CASSVDLWGGEQYF.

CDR3 loop: CASSLVNRVNEQYF. The CDR3 coding sequence is TGTGCCAGCAGCTTGGTGAACAGGGTCAACGAGCAGTACTTC. The chain employs TRBV7-9 and TRBJ2-7, with D possibly matching TRBD1 (6 bases). The CDR3 covers 14 residues. Trimming cost V 3 bases and J 5 bases, with 14 bases left between them. Germline CDR1 is SEHNR and CDR2 is FQNEAQ (reference sequence). The variable domain in full, with the rest retrieved from reference TRBV7-9 and TRBJ2-7, is DTGVSQNPRHKITKRGQNVTFRCDPISEHNRLYWYRQTLGQGPEFLTYFQNEAQLEKSRLLSDRFSAERPKGSFSTLEIQRTEQGDSAMYLCASSLVNRVNEQYFGPGTRLTVT.

The chain couples TRBV25-1 to TRBJ1-1, with TRBD1 as a possible D gene (5 bases). V dropped 0 bases and J dropped 7 bases, with 12 bases sitting between them. The CDR3 is 14 residues long. The V gene's germline CDR1 is MGHDK and CDR2 SYGVNS. The CDR3, as DNA: TGTGCCAGCAGTGAATATCTGGGGCAGGGTGAAGCTTTCTTT. The encoded protein is CASSEYLGQGEAFF. The variable domain in full, with the rest retrieved from reference TRBV25-1 and TRBJ1-1, is EADIYQTPRYLVIGTGKKITLECSQTMGHDKMYWYQQDPGMELHLIHYSYGVNSTEKGDLSSESTVSRIRTEHFPLTLESARPSHTSQYLCASSEYLGQGEAFFGQGTRLTVV.

The rearrangement uses TRBV19 and TRBJ2-1; 7 bases line up with TRBD1. J gave up 2 bases and V 2 bases, and 3 bases lay outside the gene matches. CDR1 and CDR2 from the germline V gene are LNHDA and SQIVND (reference sequence). There are 15 residues in the CDR3. CDR3 protein: CASSISGGPYNEQFF. The CDR3 DNA sequence: TGTGCCAGTAGTATATCAGGGGGACCCTACAATGAGCAGTTCTTC.

The chain couples TRBV7-8 to TRBJ2-1; 9 positions agree with TRBD1. CDR3 length equals 16 residues. J gave up 5 bases and V 5 bases, and 10 bases lay outside the gene matches. Germline assignment: CDR1 SGHVS and CDR2 FQNEAQ. Written as DNA, the CDR3 is TGTGCCAGCAGCCAGAGGGGGGACAGGGTCAACAATGAGCAGTTCTTC. It specifies CASSQRGDRVNNEQFF.

The rearrangement links TRBV6-1 to TRBJ2-7, with TRBD2 identical over 9 bases. V shed 0 bases, J shed 3 bases, and the junction held 6 bases outside the gene matches. Germline CDR1 reads MNHNS; CDR2 reads SASEGT. CDR3 length equals 16 residues. The CDR3 DNA reads as TGTGCCAGCAGTGAAGCTATCAGCGGGGGGCACTACGAGCAGTACTTC. Its protein is CASSEAISGGHYEQYF.

The V and J genes are TRBV7-2 and TRBJ2-3; D is perhaps TRBD2 (6 bases). V was clipped by 5 bases and J by 3 bases, with 24 bases between them. The germline V gene encodes CDR1 SGHTA and CDR2 FQGNSA. The CDR3 runs to 18 residues. In DNA form, the CDR3 reads TGTGCCAGCAGCGATCGACCGGGACGGGGAGGCGTTACAGATACGCAGTATTTT. Translating it yields CASSDRPGRGGVTDTQYF. Supplemented by reference TRBV7-2 and TRBJ2-3, the full variable domain reads GAGVSQSPSNKVTEKGKDVELRCDPISGHTALYWYRQSLGQGLEFLIYFQGNSAPDKSGLPSDRFSAERTGGSVSTLTIQRTQQEDSAVYLCASSDRPGRGGVTDTQYFGPGTRLTVL.

The chain recombines TRBV19 with TRBJ2-1, with TRBD2 matching 13 bases. CDR1 and CDR2 (germline): LNHDA, SQIVND (reference sequence). This CDR3 comprises 13 residues. The J segment lost 8 bases and the V segment lost 10 bases, leaving 5 bases of the junction unmatched. CDR3 protein: CATRTSGGHEQFF. The CDR3 nucleotides read TGTGCCACCCGGACTAGCGGGGGACATGAGCAGTTCTTC.

This sequence joins TRBV21-1 and TRBJ1-5. TRBV21-1 is marked as a pseudogene. CDR3 length: 19 residues. The CDR3 spells CASSKRPRRGEYSNQPQHF. CDR3 DNA sequence: TGTGCCAGCAGCAAAAGGCCGAGGAGAGGAGAATATAGCAATCAGCCCCAGCATTTT.

Turning to this clone: In this CDR3 the conserved last residue, phenylalanine or tryptophan, is missing, so a read error is likely. The rearrangement uses TRBV28 and TRBJ2-7, with 9 bases that match TRBD1. This CDR3 has 15 amino acids. V shed 7 bases, J shed 6 bases, and the junction held 13 bases outside the gene matches. From germline, CDR1 is MDHEN and CDR2 SYDVKM. This CDR3 is CASTKPGQGVGEQYL. CDR3 DNA sequence: TGTGCCAGCACCAAACCGGGACAGGGAGTCGGCGAGCAGTACCTC.

This clone was seen a few times. The chain uses TRBV9 and TRBJ2-2, with D perhaps TRBD2 (7 bases). V was shortened by 0 bases and J by 6 bases, with 21 bases between the two germline ends. The V gene's germline CDR1 is SGDLS and CDR2 YYNGEE. The CDR3 extends over 18 amino acids. The CDR3 bases are TGTGCCAGCAGCGTAGTCCCTGCTTTGAGGGGGGGCCCCGGGGAGCTGTTTTTT. Residues: CASSVVPALRGGPGELFF.

This rearrangement joins TRBV6-1 to TRBJ1-1; 8 bases line up with TRBD1. The CDR3 has 14 residues. Unmatched junction bases numbered 6, after V lost 6 bases and J lost 3 bases. Germline V gene sequence: CDR1 MNHNS, CDR2 SASEGT. This chain's CDR3 is CASSPGGGYTEAFF. Written as DNA, the CDR3 is TGTGCCAGCAGCCCAGGGGGCGGATACACTGAAGCTTTCTTT.